This T cell receptor (beta chain) was obtained from a study of blood T cell repertoires in COVID-19. Looking at the study overall: Whether acute or convalescent, the COVID-19 samples came from the United States, Italy and Spain. The cDNA or gDNA used as material had been derived from T cells, B-cell-depleted T cells, or PBMCs.

In the original processing: Nucleated cell number was recorded as an estimate derived from reference gene primer amplification. Data came from immunoSEQ multiplex PCR; TCRdb stores just in-frame clones and leaves some out. That table is the source of V, J and clone size, and D and trimming were worked out from the DNA. Of under 300,000 clones in the sample, around 90% were seen once. The germline V gene has CDR1 KGHSH and CDR2 LQKENI. V dropped 6 bases and J dropped 1; count of bases not matched to a gene: 10. CDR3 length: 17 amino acids. This clone appeared a single time. The genes are TRBV18 and TRBJ2-2; 8 nucleotides agree with TRBD1. This clonotype was sampled from a woman in her seventies with active or convalescent COVID-19. The sample was peripheral blood. The CDR3 DNA reads as TGTGCCAGCTCTCTAGAGTCAGGGGGCGAGAACACCGGGGAGCTGTTTTTT. This codes for CASSLESGGENTGELFF.